This T cell receptor beta chain is drawn from a study of cytomegalovirus exposure and HLA in healthy donors. 13 Jbeta primers and 60 Vbeta primers were used for the PCR. Sequencing used immunoSEQ multiplex PCR; TCRdb keeps in-frame clones, though not all of them. The sample lists about 190,000 clones; approximately 81% were seen once. Only one count was recorded for this clone. Antigen unknown. Regarding the study as a whole: Indistinguishability led to the exclusion of some V segments, TRBV6-2 and TRBV6-3 included.

The V gene end was trimmed by 1 base and the J gene end by 9 bases; junction bases not matched to a gene: 18. Germline CDR1 and CDR2: GTSNPN and SVGIG (reference sequence). The CDR3 sequence is 16 residues long. Sequencing was performed on PBMCs. The chain combines TRBV30 with TRBJ2-7; 7 bases agree with TRBD2. This clonotype was sampled from a boy aged 5 to 17 in good health and CMV-seronegative. This chain's CDR3 is CAWSAPGPRPPSGQYF. In DNA, the CDR3 is TGTGCCTGGAGTGCTCCGGGACCGCGACCCCCTAGCGGGCAGTACTTC.